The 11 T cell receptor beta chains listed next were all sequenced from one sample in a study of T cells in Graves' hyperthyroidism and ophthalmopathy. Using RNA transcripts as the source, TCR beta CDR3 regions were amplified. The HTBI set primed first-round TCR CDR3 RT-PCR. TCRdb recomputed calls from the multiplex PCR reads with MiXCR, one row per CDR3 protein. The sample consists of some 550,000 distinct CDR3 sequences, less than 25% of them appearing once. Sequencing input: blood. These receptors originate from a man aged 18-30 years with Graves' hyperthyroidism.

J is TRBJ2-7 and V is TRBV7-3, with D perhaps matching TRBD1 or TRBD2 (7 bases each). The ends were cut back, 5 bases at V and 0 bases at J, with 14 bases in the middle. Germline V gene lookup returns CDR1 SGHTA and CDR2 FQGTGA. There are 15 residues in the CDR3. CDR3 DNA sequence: TGTGCCAGCAGCCTGCAGGGGGGGACCTCCTACGAGCAGTACTTC. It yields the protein CASSLQGGTSYEQYF. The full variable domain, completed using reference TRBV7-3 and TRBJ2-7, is GAGVSQTPSNKVTEKGKYVELRCDPISGHTALYWYRQSLGQGPEFLIYFQGTGAADDSGLPNDRFFAVRPEGSVSTLKIQRTERGDSAVYLCASSLQGGTSYEQYFGPGTRLTVT.

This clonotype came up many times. CDR3 residues: CASGQATGPQHF. In DNA form, the CDR3 reads TGTGCCTCGGGACAGGCTACAGGGCCCCAGCATTTT. The rearrangement uses TRBV12-3 or TRBV12-4 and TRBJ1-5, with 8 bases identical to TRBD1. The CDR3 runs 12 residues. V gave up 11 bases and J gave up 9 bases; unmatched junction bases: 9.

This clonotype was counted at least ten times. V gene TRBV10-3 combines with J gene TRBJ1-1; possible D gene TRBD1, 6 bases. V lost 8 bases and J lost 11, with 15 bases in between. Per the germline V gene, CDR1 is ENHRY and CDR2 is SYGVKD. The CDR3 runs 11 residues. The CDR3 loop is CAIGDNLGAFF. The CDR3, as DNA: TGTGCCATCGGGGACAACCTCGGGGCTTTCTTT.

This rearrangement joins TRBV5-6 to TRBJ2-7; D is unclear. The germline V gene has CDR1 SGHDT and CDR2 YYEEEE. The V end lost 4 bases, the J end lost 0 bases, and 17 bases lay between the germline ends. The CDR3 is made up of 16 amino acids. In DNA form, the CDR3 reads TGTGCCAGCAGCACCTTCGCCGAGACGGCCTCCTACGAGCAGTACTTC. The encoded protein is CASSTFAETASYEQYF.

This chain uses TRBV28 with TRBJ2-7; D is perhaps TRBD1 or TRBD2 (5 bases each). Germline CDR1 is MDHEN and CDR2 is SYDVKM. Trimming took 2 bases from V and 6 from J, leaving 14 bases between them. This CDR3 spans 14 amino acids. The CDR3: CASSLRGGVSEQYF. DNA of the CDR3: TGTGCCAGCAGTTTACGGGGCGGAGTCTCCGAGCAGTACTTC. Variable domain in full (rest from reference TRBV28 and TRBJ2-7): DVKVTQSSRYLVKRTGEKVFLECVQDMDHENMFWYRQDPGLGLRLIYFSYDVKMKEKGDIPEGYSVSREKKERFSLILESASTNQTSMYLCASSLRGGVSEQYFGPGTRLTVT.

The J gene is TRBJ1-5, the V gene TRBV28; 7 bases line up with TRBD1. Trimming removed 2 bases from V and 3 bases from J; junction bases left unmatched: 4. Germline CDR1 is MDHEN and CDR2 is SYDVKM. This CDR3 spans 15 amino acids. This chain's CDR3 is CASSLEQGFNQPQHF. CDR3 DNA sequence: TGTGCCAGCAGTTTAGAACAGGGGTTCAATCAGCCCCAGCATTTT.

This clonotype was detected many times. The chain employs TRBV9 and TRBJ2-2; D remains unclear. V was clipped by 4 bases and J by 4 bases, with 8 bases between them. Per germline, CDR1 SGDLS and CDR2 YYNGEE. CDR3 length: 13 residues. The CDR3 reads CASSQTITGELFF. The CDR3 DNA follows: TGTGCCAGCAGCCAAACAATCACCGGGGAGCTGTTTTTT.

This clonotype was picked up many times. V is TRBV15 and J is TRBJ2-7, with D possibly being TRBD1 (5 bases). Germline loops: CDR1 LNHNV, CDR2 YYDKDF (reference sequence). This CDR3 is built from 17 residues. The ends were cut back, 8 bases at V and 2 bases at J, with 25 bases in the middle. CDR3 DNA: TGTGCCACCGCCACCGCCGAGGTGGACATAGTTCCCTACGAGCAGTACTTC. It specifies CATATAEVDIVPYEQYF.

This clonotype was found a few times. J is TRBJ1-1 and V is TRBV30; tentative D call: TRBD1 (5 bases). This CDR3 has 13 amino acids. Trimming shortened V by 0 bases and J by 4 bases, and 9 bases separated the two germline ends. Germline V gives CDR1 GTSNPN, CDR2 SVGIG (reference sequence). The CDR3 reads CAWSVLQGTEAFF. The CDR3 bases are TGTGCCTGGAGTGTACTGCAGGGCACTGAAGCTTTCTTT. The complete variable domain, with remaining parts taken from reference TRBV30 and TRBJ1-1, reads SQTIHQWPATLVQPVGSPLSLECTVEGTSNPNLYWYRQAAGRGLQLLFYSVGIGQISSEVPQNLSASRPQDRQFILSSKKLLLSDSGFYLCAWSVLQGTEAFFGQGTRLTVV.

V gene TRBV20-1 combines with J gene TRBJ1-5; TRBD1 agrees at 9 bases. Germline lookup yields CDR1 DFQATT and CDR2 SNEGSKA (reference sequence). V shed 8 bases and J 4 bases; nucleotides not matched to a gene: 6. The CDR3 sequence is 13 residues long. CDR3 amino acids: CSQNRGRNQPQHF. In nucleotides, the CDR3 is TGCAGTCAGAACAGGGGGCGAAATCAGCCCCAGCATTTT.

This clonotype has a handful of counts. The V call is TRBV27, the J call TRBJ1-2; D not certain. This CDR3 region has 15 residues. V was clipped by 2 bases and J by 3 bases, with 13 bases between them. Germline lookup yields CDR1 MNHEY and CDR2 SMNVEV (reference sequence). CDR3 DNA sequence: TGTGCCAGCAGTTTAACCGGATTGGGTTACTATGGCTACACCTTC. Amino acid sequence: CASSLTGLGYYGYTF.